These 4 T cell receptor beta chains originate from one sample sequenced in a study of glioma-infiltrating T cells after dendritic cell vaccination. Generated by immunoSEQ multiplex PCR, the TCRdb table keeps only in-frame clones and is missing some. The sample comprises approximately 84,000 clones, 65% to 90% of which are singletons, and about a sixth rests with the top ten. Source: blood, taken before dendritic cell vaccination. All receptors come from a human donor with glioblastoma.

The rearrangement links TRBV13 to TRBJ2-7; 11 nucleotides align to TRBD1. V was pared by 5 bases and J by 0 bases, with 6 bases of the junction left unmatched. Per the germline V gene, CDR1 is PRHDT and CDR2 is FYEKMQ (reference sequence). There are 16 residues in the CDR3. CDR3 nucleotide sequence: TGTGCCAGCAGCCCGTGGGACAGGGGGAGCTCCTACGAGCAGTACTTC. Translation: CASSPWDRGSSYEQYF.

The DNA for the CDR3 is TGTGCCAGCAGCTGGGACAGTTACTATGGCTACACCTTC. Its protein is CASSWDSYYGYTF. The chain is built from TRBV11-2 and TRBJ1-2; the match to TRBD1 covers 7 bases. Per germline, CDR1 SGHAT and CDR2 FQNNGV. V lost 4 bases to trimming and J lost 3 bases; unmatched junction nucleotides: 2. The CDR3 totals 13 residues.

The chain couples TRBV19 to TRBJ1-1, with 9 bases fitting TRBD1. V shed 1 base, J shed 1 base, and the junction held 4 bases outside the gene matches. This CDR3 contains 16 residues. Germline assignment: CDR1 LNHDA and CDR2 SQIVND (reference sequence). The CDR3, as DNA: TGTGCCAGTAGTATAGCCACAGGGGGCCGGAACACTGAAGCTTTCTTT. Its translation: CASSIATGGRNTEAFF.

The genes are TRBV7-3 and TRBJ2-2, with 12 bases matching TRBD2. V shed 2 bases and J 7 bases; nucleotides not matched to a gene: 5. The CDR3 is made up of 16 amino acids. Per the germline V gene, CDR1 is SGHTA and CDR2 is FQGTGA. CDR3 loop: CASSLLGLAGDGELFF. The CDR3 DNA sequence: TGTGCCAGCAGCTTACTGGGACTAGCGGGCGACGGGGAGCTGTTTTTT.